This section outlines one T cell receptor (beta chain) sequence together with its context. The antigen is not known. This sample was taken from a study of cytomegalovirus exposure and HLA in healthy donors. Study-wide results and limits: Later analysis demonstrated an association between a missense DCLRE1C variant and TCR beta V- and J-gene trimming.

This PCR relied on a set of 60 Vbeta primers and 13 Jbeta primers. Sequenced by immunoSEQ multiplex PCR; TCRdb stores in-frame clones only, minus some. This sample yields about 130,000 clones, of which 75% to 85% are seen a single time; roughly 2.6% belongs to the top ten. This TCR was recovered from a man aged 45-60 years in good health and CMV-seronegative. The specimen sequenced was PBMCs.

The CDR3 here is CASTTWGPGNQPQHF. As DNA, the CDR3 is TGTGCCAGCACCACATGGGGGCCGGGCAATCAGCCCCAGCATTTT. The V gene is TRBV7-2, the J gene TRBJ1-5, with a weak D call TRBD1 (6 bases). The CDR3 spans 15 residues. The V and J ends lost 7 bases and 2 bases respectively, with 15 bases between them. Germline V gene lookup returns CDR1 SGHTA and CDR2 FQGNSA.